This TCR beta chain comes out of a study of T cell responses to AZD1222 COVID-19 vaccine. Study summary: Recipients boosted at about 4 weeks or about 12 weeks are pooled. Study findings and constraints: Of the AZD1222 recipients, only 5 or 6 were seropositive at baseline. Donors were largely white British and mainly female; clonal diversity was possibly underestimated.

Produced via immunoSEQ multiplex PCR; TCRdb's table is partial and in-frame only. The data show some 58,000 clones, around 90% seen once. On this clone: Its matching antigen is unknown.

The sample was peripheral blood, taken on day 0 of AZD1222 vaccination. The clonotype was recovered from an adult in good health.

CDR3 nucleotides: TGTGCCAGCTCACCTGAAGGGGGTGGAACCGGGGAGCTGTTTTTT. Amino acids: CASSPEGGGTGELFF. This chain uses TRBV18 with TRBJ2-2; tentative D call: TRBD1 (6 bases). Per germline, CDR1 KGHSH and CDR2 LQKENI. The V gene lost 3 bases and the J gene lost 5 bases, with 13 bases spanning the gap. CDR3 length: 15 residues.